The entry below describes one T cell receptor (beta chain). Its antigen is not known. The junction shows a germline mismatch at one end, possibly a read error. The bulk TCR libraries were made with methods described before and with listed TCR primers. TCRdb independently ran MiXCR on the PCR reads; one entry per CDR3 protein. The sample holds roughly 630,000 distinct CDR3 sequences, over 25% seen once. This specimen comes from a study of molecular identifiers for immune sequencing clone quantification. Study outcomes and limitations: Among effectors, clones above 20 RNA copies held over 99% of molecules; among naive cells, under 1%.

CDR3 length: 16 residues. Germline values: CDR1 SGDLS, CDR2 YYNGEE. V is TRBV9 and J is TRBJ2-7, with 10 bases that match TRBD2. The sequence came from a human donor in good health. Some libraries in this study had Jurkat cell RNA spiked in. Sequencing used naive CD8+ T cells from blood, with Jurkat cell RNA spiked in. Subset given: FACS-sorted CD8+CD4-CCR7+CD45RA+ naive T cells. This chain's CDR3 is CAGSSTGTSVFYEQYF. CDR3 in DNA: TGTGCCGGCAGCTCGACCGGGACTAGCGTTTTCTACGAGCAGTACTTC.